This TCR beta chain was documented in a study of radiotherapy plus CTLA-4 blockade in lung cancer. Looking at the study overall: Disease control was present in 30% to 40% of patients, and objective responses in around 18%. Findings and caveats of the study: Radiotherapy with ipilimumab was followed by blood expansion of tumor-derived clones.

To note about this clone: The antigen is unknown.

This CDR3 has 15 residues. Germline V gives CDR1 SGHRS, CDR2 YFSETQ. V was trimmed by 4 bases and J by 0 bases, leaving 11 bases between them. Only in-frame clones appear in the TCRdb table, and some are missing; sequencing was by immunoSEQ multiplex PCR. Of approximately 72,000 clones listed, roughly 75% are singletons. The J gene is TRBJ2-1, the V gene TRBV5-1; no firm D call. The specimen comprised peripheral blood, sampled from a patient treated with radiotherapy plus ipilimumab. The origin of this receptor is a human donor with non-small cell lung cancer who had a complete response to radiotherapy plus ipilimumab. CDR3 sequence: CASSLMSDSYNEQFF. CDR3 nucleotides: TGCGCCAGCAGCCTGATGAGCGACTCCTACAATGAGCAGTTCTTC.